This T cell receptor (beta chain) was recovered during a study of CD8+ T cells in alopecia areata. Study-level information: Female C3H/HeJ recipients aged roughly 6-11 weeks got skin from C3H/HeJ graft donors aged about 6-13 months that had spontaneous alopecia.

The authors sorted pooled cutaneous lymph node cells using CD4, CD8alpha, NKG2D, NKG2ACE and other markers. Looked up from germline, CDR1 is LGHNA and CDR2 is YNLKQL (reference sequence). The CDR3 runs 13 residues. Points from the study as a whole: Higher clonality than in normal scalp was seen in lesional scalp, especially alopecia totalis/universalis.

The table lists this clone with a few counts. Its cognate antigen is unknown. Gene names follow the mouse nomenclature. The read is 4 residues too short to cover the CDR3 end, so that end is filled in from the germline J gene. In each case, RNA was isolated and then reverse transcribed into cDNA as the sequencing template. Repertoires were generated with immunoSEQ multiplex PCR, while TCRdb's copy carries only in-frame clones and drops some. The sample lists 200,000 to 300,000 clones, none appearing once, the ten largest making up 1.2%. The sequencing input was CD4+ T cells sorted from a lymph node. The receptor was isolated from a C3H/HeJ mouse with alopecia areata. The strain's MHC: H2-k. The J gene is TRBJ1-1, the V gene TRBV5, with TRBD1 as a possible D gene (6 bases). The sequenced part of the CDR3 DNA is TGTGCCAGCAGCCAACCGGGACAACAA. Its translation: CASSQPGQQ. The complete CDR3 reads CASSQPGQQEVFF.